This T cell receptor (beta chain) was sequenced in a study of T cells in women clearing cervical HPV infection. MY09/MY11 PCR detected cervical HPV DNA; dot-blot assigned genotypes. In the case of this clone: Sequencing ends 3 residues short of the CDR3 end; the germline J gene provides the rest.

TCRdb keeps only in-frame clones here, not all; method: immunoSEQ multiplex PCR. The sample table includes around 30,000 clones. The CDR3 is made up of 14 amino acids. Losses at the gene ends were 5 bases for V and 4 bases for J; bases not matched to a gene: 7. In germline, CDR1 is SQVTM, CDR2 ANQGSEA. The TCR was taken from a woman aged 18 to 75 with a cervical HPV16 infection that either progressed to CIN3+ or cleared (not recorded which). The chain employs TRBV29-1 and TRBJ2-1; 8 bases are shared with TRBD1. Source material: blood buffy coat. CDR3: CSVINRGNYNEQFF. The CDR3 bases that were read are TGCAGCGTTATAAACAGGGGGAATTACAATGAG.